This T cell receptor (beta chain) originates from a study of blood T cells in healthy people across ages. Deletions cut 4 bases from V and 3 bases from J, with 12 bases between. There are 13 residues in the CDR3. Germline CDR1 reads DFQATT; CDR2 reads SNEGSKA (reference sequence). Combining a sample-barcoded 5' primer with a J-beta primer mix, a second PCR ran for about 7 to 12 cycles. All cDNA molecules were each tagged by a template-switch adaptor with 12 random nucleotides. All samples yielded 2.5 million or more CDR3-containing paired-end reads. TCRdb passed the 5' RACE reads through MiXCR, listing each CDR3 protein once. The sample lists roughly 1,300,000 distinct CDR3 sequences, 59% occurring once.

Sequencing was carried out using blood. The chain combines TRBV20-1 with TRBJ2-5, with D perhaps TRBD1 (6 bases). This sequence originates from a young man in good health. CDR3 sequence reads: CSATRDNEETQYF. The CDR3 region has the DNA TGCAGTGCTACTCGGGACAACGAAGAGACCCAGTACTTC.